The clone carrying this T cell receptor beta chain was found a few times. Its antigen remains unidentified. The CDR3 consists of 17 residues. V was trimmed by 1 base and J by 10 bases, leaving 23 bases between them. Germline V gives CDR1 SGHNT, CDR2 YENEEA. During its preparation, the TCRbeta library received unique molecular identifiers. TCRdb called the PCR reads again in MiXCR, with one record for every CDR3 protein. This table holds about 980,000 distinct CDR3 sequences, under 30% found once. The sample is drawn from a study of T-cell reconstitution after alpha-beta-depleted transplantation in children. General study points: Some patients' high day-60 TCRbeta diversity was traced to surviving recipient T cells and thymic progenitors. At around two months after transplant, the alpha-beta T cells were reportedly derived from several hundred expanded clones that came from non-depleted graft cells.

V is TRBV11-3 and J is TRBJ2-1; unclear D gene. Sequenced material: PBMCs, mostly from graft donor cells, taken 360 days after TCRalphabeta/CD19-depleted stem cell transplant. The receptor was derived from a boy younger than two who had a stem cell transplant for SCID, so the T cells may come from the graft donor. The CDR3 sequence: CASSLGGGVPSPGEQFF. CDR3 in DNA: TGTGCCAGCAGCTTAGGAGGTGGGGTCCCTTCTCCCGGAGAGCAGTTCTTC.